This TCR beta chain stems from a study of T cell changes during pregnancy in multiple sclerosis. The junction had 6 bases not matched to a gene; V was cut back by 0 bases and J by 5 bases. Germline V gene lookup returns CDR1 SGDLS and CDR2 YYNGEE. The CDR3 loop spans 15 amino acids. Assay: immunoSEQ multiplex PCR; the TCRdb copy retains only in-frame clones and omits some. This repertoire shows 85,000 to 120,000 clones, 91% found once; its top ten account for about 1.6%. This receptor was identified in a female donor with multiple sclerosis, enrolled in a pregnancy study. Sample: peripheral blood, taken before pregnancy. The chain employs TRBV9 and TRBJ2-5, with 8 bases fitting TRBD1. CDR3 protein: CASSVVGQARETQYF. In DNA, the CDR3 is TGTGCCAGCAGCGTAGTGGGACAGGCTCGTGAGACCCAGTACTTC.